This T cell receptor (beta chain) originates from a study of OX40 agonist ivuxolimab in advanced cancers. This CDR3 region has 14 residues. V gave up 0 bases and J gave up 6 bases, with 11 bases separating them. The germline V gene has CDR1 SGDLS and CDR2 YYNGEE. Data came from immunoSEQ multiplex PCR; TCRdb stores just in-frame clones and leaves some out. The data show approximately 56,000 clones, with about nine tenths seen just once and more than 1.5% held by the top ten. Material: CD4+ or CD8+ T cells sorted from blood, obtained in a trial of the OX40 agonist ivuxolimab. The chain has TRBV9 and TRBJ2-3; no reliable D call. The TCR was taken from an adult with an advanced solid tumor such as melanoma, head and neck, liver or kidney cancer. The CDR3 DNA sequence: TGTGCCAGCAGCGTAGCTACTATGGGGGATACGCAGTATTTT. This sequence encodes CASSVATMGDTQYF.